These T cell receptor beta chains were read from a single sample in a study of blood T cell repertoires in COVID-19. The table came from immunoSEQ multiplex PCR; TCRdb's copy has only in-frame clones and leaves some out. Counted here are around 260,000 clones, around 87% occurring once; the ten biggest clones make up 2.3%. The sample was peripheral blood. The receptors were sampled from a woman between 45 and 60 years old with acute or convalescent COVID-19. The CDR3 runs from the conserved cysteine through the conserved F or W. The D gene is left open where the match is weak. A clone size is listed for some rows: how often the clone was seen (once, few, many), or a class if it is expanded.

size	J	D	V	CDR3	DNA
.	TRBJ2-1	TRBD2	TRBV7-9	CASSLASSGSYNEQFF	TGTGCCAGCAGCTTAGCTTCTAGCGGGAGCTACAATGAGCAGTTCTTC
.	TRBJ2-5	.	TRBV5-1	CASSEGSPGQETQYF	TGCGCCAGCAGTGAAGGGTCTCCGGGGCAAGAGACCCAGTACTTC
.	TRBJ2-3	TRBD1	TRBV7-3	CASSTGTGSDTQYF	TGTGCCAGCAGCACCGGGACAGGGTCAGATACGCAGTATTTT
.	TRBJ2-3	TRBD1	TRBV27	CASSWDRRGPTDTQYF	TGTGCCAGCAGTTGGGACAGGAGGGGCCCCACAGATACGCAGTATTTT
.	TRBJ2-7	.	TRBV27	CASKRAPEAYEQYF	TGTGCCAGCAAGCGGGCACCGGAGGCCTACGAGCAGTACTTC
.	TRBJ2-7	.	TRBV5-1	CASSSTYEQYF	TGCGCCAGCAGCTCCACCTACGAGCAGTACTTC
.	TRBJ2-1	TRBD2	TRBV9	CASSAPRLAESSYNEQFF	TGTGCCAGCAGCGCCCCCCGACTAGCGGAGAGCTCCTACAATGAGCAGTTCTTC
.	TRBJ2-2	TRBD2	TRBV5-1	CASSSLAGANTGELFF	TGCGCCAGCAGCTCCCTAGCGGGAGCGAACACCGGGGAGCTGTTTTTT
.	TRBJ1-6	TRBD1	TRBV10-1	CASSPDRADSPLHF	TGCGCCAGCAGTCCGGACAGGGCGGATTCACCCCTCCACTTT
.	TRBJ1-4	.	TRBV5-1	CASSADSSNEKLFF	TGCGCCAGCAGCGCGGACAGTTCTAATGAAAAACTGTTTTTT
.	TRBJ2-5	TRBD2	TRBV4-1	CASSQGGGTQETQYF	TGCGCCAGCAGCCAAGGGGGGGGGACTCAAGAGACCCAGTACTTC
.	TRBJ1-1	.	TRBV18	CASSANRAMNTEAFF	TGTGCCAGCTCAGCTAACAGGGCGATGAACACTGAAGCTTTCTTT
.	TRBJ1-5	TRBD1	TRBV19	CASSFSGGTVGNQPQHF	TGTGCCAGTAGTTTCTCAGGGGGGACTGTGGGCAATCAGCCCCAGCATTTT
.	TRBJ1-5	TRBD1	TRBV28	CASSTPGQSNQPQHF	TGTGCCAGCAGCACACCGGGACAGAGCAATCAGCCCCAGCATTTT
.	TRBJ2-7	TRBD1	TRBV5-6	CASSFSGTGLYEQYF	TGTGCCAGCAGCTTCTCGGGGACAGGGCTCTACGAGCAGTACTTC
once	TRBJ2-7	.	TRBV20-1	CSASYYEQYF	TGCAGTGCTAGCTACTACGAGCAGTACTTC
few	TRBJ2-5	.	TRBV5-6	CASSLEGSMETQYF	TGTGCCAGCAGCTTGGAAGGTAGCATGGAGACCCAGTACTTC
.	TRBJ2-1	TRBD2	TRBV3-1/TRBV3-2	CASSQVGGGPPYNEQFF	TGTGCCAGCAGCCAAGTAGGCGGGGGACCCCCCTACAATGAGCAGTTCTTC
once	TRBJ2-1	TRBD2	TRBV5-1	CASSSEGLADNEQFF	TGCGCCAGCAGCTCGGAAGGACTAGCAGACAATGAGCAGTTCTTC
.	TRBJ1-2	TRBD1	TRBV5-1	CASSLGQGSYGYTF	TGCGCCAGCAGCTTGGGACAGGGTTCCTATGGCTACACCTTC
.	TRBJ1-5	.	TRBV6-4	CASGRSRRGWFGNQPQHF	TGTGCCAGCGGACGTTCTCGGCGGGGGTGGTTTGGCAATCAGCCCCAGCATTTT
few	TRBJ2-5	.	TRBV27	CASSFRWGGETQYF	TGTGCCAGCAGTTTTAGGTGGGGAGGTGAGACCCAGTACTTC
.	TRBJ1-1	.	TRBV27	CASSLSSAGLREAFF	TGTGCCAGCAGTTTATCGTCGGCGGGGTTGCGTGAAGCTTTCTTT
.	TRBJ2-1	.	TRBV9	CASSVAGGTYNEQFF	TGTGCCAGCAGCGTAGCTGGGGGGACCTACAATGAGCAGTTCTTC
.	TRBJ2-6	TRBD1	TRBV7-3	CASSPRTGFLWGGANVLTF	TGTGCCAGCAGCCCCAGGACAGGGTTTCTCTGGGGTGGGGCCAACGTCCTGACTTTC
.	TRBJ2-3	.	TRBV24-1	CATSDFPRDTQYF	TGTGCCACCAGTGATTTTCCCCGAGATACGCAGTATTTT
once	TRBJ2-1	TRBD2	TRBV6-2/TRBV6-3	CASSYPLAGGGNEQFF	TGTGCCAGCAGTTACCCCCTAGCGGGAGGGGGGAATGAGCAGTTCTTC
.	TRBJ1-4	TRBD1	TRBV20-1	CSASEGTVNEKLFF	TGCAGTGCTAGTGAGGGGACAGTTAATGAAAAACTGTTTTTT
.	TRBJ1-1	TRBD1	TRBV3-1/TRBV3-2	CASSQDREVRGRRVVMNTEAFF	TGTGCCAGCAGCCAAGATCGGGAAGTCAGGGGGCGGCGAGTGGTAATGAACACTGAAGCTTTCTTT
.	TRBJ2-1	TRBD2	TRBV18	CASSPGDSGAYNEQFF	TGTGCCAGCTCACCAGGGGATAGCGGGGCCTACAATGAGCAGTTCTTC
.	TRBJ1-2	.	TRBV28	CASSSGGNYGYTF	TGTGCCAGCAGTTCGGGCGGGAACTATGGCTACACCTTC
.	TRBJ2-3	.	TRBV5-5	CASSFQASTDTQYF	TGTGCCAGCAGCTTTCAGGCTAGCACAGATACGCAGTATTTT
once	TRBJ1-3	.	TRBV7-9	CASSTELSGNTIYF	TGTGCCAGCAGCACGGAGTTATCTGGAAACACCATATATTTT
.	TRBJ2-7	TRBD2	TRBV7-2	CASSSTSGAPYEQYF	TGTGCCAGCAGCTCCACTAGCGGGGCTCCCTACGAGCAGTACTTC
.	TRBJ2-1	.	TRBV11-2	CASSKRGVWQFF	TGTGCCAGCAGCAAAAGGGGCGTTTGGCAGTTCTTC
.	TRBJ2-7	.	TRBV4-3	CASSQDVGFFYEQYF	TGCGCCAGCAGCCAAGACGTCGGGTTTTTCTACGAGCAGTACTTC
.	TRBJ1-5	.	TRBV29-1	CSVGRGRNQPQHF	TGCAGCGTTGGGCGGGGGCGGAATCAGCCCCAGCATTTT
.	TRBJ2-7	TRBD1	TRBV5-1	CASSTGTGGVGNSYEQYF	TGCGCCAGCTCAACCGGGACAGGGGGCGTCGGCAACTCCTACGAGCAGTACTTC
.	TRBJ2-1	.	TRBV7-8	CASSSLRQADASEQFF	TGTGCCAGCAGCTCCCTCAGACAGGCCGACGCTTCTGAGCAGTTCTTC
once	TRBJ1-2	.	TRBV18	CASSVENSGYTF	TGTGCCAGCTCGGTCGAGAACTCTGGCTACACCTTC
.	TRBJ1-3	.	TRBV28	CASSFLGSSGNTIYF	TGTGCCAGCAGTTTTTTGGGGAGCTCTGGAAACACCATATATTTT
.	TRBJ2-2	TRBD2	TRBV5-4	CASSFSGRADTGELFF	TGTGCCAGCAGCTTTAGCGGGAGGGCCGACACCGGGGAGCTGTTTTTT
.	TRBJ2-1	.	TRBV28	CASRTGTYNEQFF	TGTGCCAGCAGAACCGGGACTTACAATGAGCAGTTCTTC
.	TRBJ2-5	TRBD2	TRBV5-1	CASSSLAGGETQYF	TGCGCCAGCAGCTCTTTAGCGGGAGGGGAGACCCAGTACTTC
.	TRBJ2-3	.	TRBV5-6	CASSLVRGNTDTQYF	TGTGCCAGCAGCTTGGTTAGGGGGAACACAGATACGCAGTATTTT
.	TRBJ2-1	TRBD2	TRBV15	CATSSIAGVEFF	TGTGCCACCAGCAGCATAGCGGGAGTGGAGTTCTTC
.	TRBJ2-5	TRBD1	TRBV29-1	CSVLGQGEWETQYF	TGCAGCGTCCTGGGACAGGGGGAGTGGGAGACCCAGTACTTC
.	TRBJ1-1	.	TRBV5-4	CASSLVQGQGLSSTEAFF	TGTGCCAGCAGCTTGGTTCAGGGCCAAGGGCTCTCTTCCACTGAAGCTTTCTTT
.	TRBJ1-1	.	TRBV6-5	CASSYSGSLNTEAFF	TGTGCCAGCAGTTACTCGGGCAGTTTGAACACTGAAGCTTTCTTT
.	TRBJ1-5	.	TRBV9	CASSGQGNQPQHF	TGTGCCAGCAGCGGGCAGGGGAATCAGCCCCAGCATTTT
.	TRBJ2-1	.	TRBV30	CAWSIRNEQFF	TGTGCCTGGAGTATCCGGAATGAGCAGTTCTTC
.	TRBJ1-6	TRBD1	TRBV25-1	CASRQGDPGNSPLHF	TGTGCCAGCAGACAGGGGGATCCCGGTAATTCACCCCTCCACTTT
.	TRBJ1-1	.	TRBV3-1/TRBV3-2	CASRSGPQAFF	TGTGCCAGCAGGAGCGGGCCGCAAGCTTTCTTT
few	TRBJ1-3	.	TRBV4-1	CASSQDLPNTIYF	TGCGCCAGCAGCCAAGATCTTCCAAACACCATATATTTT
.	TRBJ2-3	TRBD2	TRBV5-6	CASSLAPKASGRGTQYF	TGTGCCAGCAGCTTGGCCCCCAAGGCTAGCGGGAGAGGTACGCAGTATTTT
.	TRBJ1-1	.	TRBV5-6	CASSFSRILMNTEAFF	TGTGCCAGCAGCTTTTCGCGAATACTCATGAACACTGAAGCTTTCTTT
.	TRBJ1-5	TRBD1	TRBV30	CSCGQGGQPQHF	TGTAGCTGCGGACAGGGAGGTCAGCCCCAGCATTTT
.	TRBJ1-4	.	TRBV2	CASSQQGYNEKLFF	TGTGCCAGCAGCCAACAGGGCTATAATGAAAAACTGTTTTTT